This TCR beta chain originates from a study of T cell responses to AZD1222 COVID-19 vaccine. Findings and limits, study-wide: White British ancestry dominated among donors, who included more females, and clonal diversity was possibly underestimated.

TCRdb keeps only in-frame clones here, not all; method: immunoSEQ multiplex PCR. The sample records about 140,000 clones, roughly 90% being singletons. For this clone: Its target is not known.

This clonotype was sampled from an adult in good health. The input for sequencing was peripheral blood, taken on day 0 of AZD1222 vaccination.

The CDR3 region is CASTDPFSGRLGETQYF. The DNA of the CDR3 is TGCGCCAGCACCGACCCTTTTAGCGGGAGACTTGGGGAGACCCAGTACTTC. The genes are TRBV5-1 and TRBJ2-5, with TRBD2 identical over 9 bases. Germline V gene lookup returns CDR1 SGHRS and CDR2 YFSETQ. V shed 6 bases and J 5 bases; nucleotides not matched to a gene: 17. The CDR3 is 17 amino acids.